This is a list of T cell receptor beta chains from one sample in a study of response to subunit inactivated influenza vaccine. TCRdb called the RT-PCR reads again in MiXCR, with one record for every CDR3 protein. Of approximately 680,000 distinct CDR3 sequences listed, 15% to 17% are singletons. The material was PBMCs from blood, obtained about 13 days after vaccination. These receptors were obtained from a man aged 50-59 years who received an inactivated influenza vaccine. The CDR3 runs from the conserved cysteine through the conserved F or W. Each record gives: clone size, D gene, J gene, V gene, CDR3 DNA, CDR3 protein. The D gene is left open where the match is weak. For some rows the clone size is stated as once, few or many, or as a class when expanded; others skip it.

clone_size: many; d_call: NA; j_call: TRBJ2-6; v_call: TRBV15; cdr3_nt: TGTGCCACCAGCAAGGACACCGTCTCTGGGGCCAACGTCCTGACTTTC; cdr3_aa: CATSKDTVSGANVLTF
clone_size: few; d_call: NA; j_call: TRBJ2-5; v_call: TRBV4-3; cdr3_nt: TGCGCCAGCAGCCAAGATACCCGGGACTGGGTCGTAGAGACCCAGTACTTC; cdr3_aa: CASSQDTRDWVVETQYF
clone_size: NA; d_call: NA; j_call: TRBJ2-2; v_call: TRBV6-5; cdr3_nt: TGTGCCAGCAGTTACTCGTTGGGGGCTCGAGTTGGGGAGCTGTTTTTT; cdr3_aa: CASSYSLGARVGELFF
clone_size: NA; d_call: NA; j_call: TRBJ2-3; v_call: TRBV5-6; cdr3_nt: TGTGCCAGCAGCTTGGAGTGGGGGTCAGATACGCAGTATTTT; cdr3_aa: CASSLEWGSDTQYF
clone_size: few; d_call: TRBD1; j_call: TRBJ2-7; v_call: TRBV4-3; cdr3_nt: TGCGCCAGCAGCCTGGGACAGGGGAATTCCTACGAGCAGTACTTC; cdr3_aa: CASSLGQGNSYEQYF
clone_size: few; d_call: TRBD1; j_call: TRBJ1-1; v_call: TRBV12-5; cdr3_nt: TGTGCTAGTGGCCCCAGGGGGCCCATGGGAACTGAAGCTTTCTTT; cdr3_aa: CASGPRGPMGTEAFF
clone_size: many; d_call: NA; j_call: TRBJ1-5; v_call: TRBV3-1; cdr3_nt: TGTGCCAGCAGCCAACAGGGGAATCAGCCCCAGCATTTT; cdr3_aa: CASSQQGNQPQHF
clone_size: few; d_call: NA; j_call: TRBJ2-4; v_call: TRBV5-4; cdr3_nt: TGTGCCAGCAGCCCAGACTTTTCCCCGAGCGCCAAAAACATTCAGTACTTC; cdr3_aa: CASSPDFSPSAKNIQYF
clone_size: NA; d_call: NA; j_call: TRBJ2-7; v_call: TRBV9; cdr3_nt: TGTGCCAGCAGCGTAGAGGGAGCACCCTACGAGCAGTACTTC; cdr3_aa: CASSVEGAPYEQYF
clone_size: few; d_call: NA; j_call: TRBJ2-1; v_call: TRBV7-8; cdr3_nt: TGTGCCAGCAGCCCACCCCTCCGTAGCTCCTACAATGAGCAGTTCTTC; cdr3_aa: CASSPPLRSSYNEQFF
clone_size: NA; d_call: NA; j_call: TRBJ2-3; v_call: TRBV28; cdr3_nt: TGTGCCAGCAGTTTGCCAAGGGGGTGGGATACGCAGTATTTT; cdr3_aa: CASSLPRGWDTQYF
clone_size: few; d_call: TRBD1; j_call: TRBJ2-1; v_call: TRBV6-1; cdr3_nt: TGTGCCAGCTCTCCAACTGGCAGGGGGTATTGGAATGAGCAGTTCTTC; cdr3_aa: CASSPTGRGYWNEQFF
clone_size: few; d_call: NA; j_call: TRBJ1-2; v_call: TRBV10-2; cdr3_nt: TGCGCCAGCAGTGATACCACCGGGACACCCTATGGCTACACCTTC; cdr3_aa: CASSDTTGTPYGYTF
clone_size: NA; d_call: TRBD1; j_call: TRBJ2-5; v_call: TRBV9; cdr3_nt: TGTGCCAGCAGCGCCCTAGGGACAGCCATTGGGGAGACCCAGTACTTC; cdr3_aa: CASSALGTAIGETQYF
clone_size: NA; d_call: NA; j_call: TRBJ1-1; v_call: TRBV6-1; cdr3_nt: TGTGCCCACTCGACCGGGACACTTATGAACACTGAAGCTTTCTTT; cdr3_aa: CAHSTGTLMNTEAFF
clone_size: NA; d_call: NA; j_call: TRBJ2-4; v_call: TRBV4-1; cdr3_nt: TGCGCCAGCAGCCAAGTTGAACTGGCCAAAATCATTCAGTACTTC; cdr3_aa: CASSQVELAKIIQYF
clone_size: NA; d_call: TRBD1; j_call: TRBJ1-2; v_call: TRBV20-1; cdr3_nt: TGCAGTGTTAACAGGGGCCTGGCCTATGGCTACACCTTC; cdr3_aa: CSVNRGLAYGYTF
clone_size: few; d_call: TRBD2; j_call: TRBJ2-1; v_call: TRBV7-2; cdr3_nt: TGTGCCAGCAGCCCCCGAGGCGGGGGTTACAATGAGCAGTTCTTC; cdr3_aa: CASSPRGGGYNEQFF
clone_size: NA; d_call: NA; j_call: TRBJ2-4; v_call: TRBV4-2; cdr3_nt: TGTGCCAGCAGCGCTACTAGTTTCTCGGCCAAAAACATTCAGTACTTC; cdr3_aa: CASSATSFSAKNIQYF
clone_size: few; d_call: NA; j_call: TRBJ2-5; v_call: TRBV18; cdr3_nt: TGTGCCAGCTCACCACTGAGCCAAGAGACCCAGTACTTC; cdr3_aa: CASSPLSQETQYF
clone_size: few; d_call: NA; j_call: TRBJ1-1; v_call: TRBV5-1; cdr3_nt: TGCGCCAGCAGCTTGGATTCCGGGACGTCCACTGAAGCTTTCTTT; cdr3_aa: CASSLDSGTSTEAFF
clone_size: few; d_call: NA; j_call: TRBJ2-1; v_call: TRBV20-1; cdr3_nt: TGCAGTATGCACCGGGCTGACTACAATGAGCAGTTCTTC; cdr3_aa: CSMHRADYNEQFF
clone_size: few; d_call: TRBD1; j_call: TRBJ2-7; v_call: TRBV7-2; cdr3_nt: TGTGCCAGCAGCCGTCCGGGACAGAGCTCCTACGAGCAGTACTTC; cdr3_aa: CASSRPGQSSYEQYF
clone_size: few; d_call: NA; j_call: TRBJ1-4; v_call: TRBV7-6; cdr3_nt: TGTGCCAGCAGCTTGGGGCAGGGGACGGCTAATGAAAAACTGTTTTTT; cdr3_aa: CASSLGQGTANEKLFF
clone_size: few; d_call: NA; j_call: TRBJ1-1; v_call: TRBV7-6; cdr3_nt: TGTGCCAGCAGCTTCGGGTACCGAGCTGAAGCTTTCTTT; cdr3_aa: CASSFGYRAEAFF
clone_size: NA; d_call: NA; j_call: TRBJ2-5; v_call: TRBV2; cdr3_nt: TGTGCCAGCAGTGGTCCAGAAGAGACCCAGTACTTC; cdr3_aa: CASSGPEETQYF
clone_size: few; d_call: NA; j_call: TRBJ2-1; v_call: TRBV18; cdr3_nt: TGTGCCAGCTCACCACCGATGTCAGGGGTAGGAAATGAGCAGTTCTTC; cdr3_aa: CASSPPMSGVGNEQFF
clone_size: NA; d_call: TRBD1; j_call: TRBJ2-3; v_call: TRBV2; cdr3_nt: TGTGCCAGCAGTGGGAACAGGGGGCAATTTACACCGCAGTATTTT; cdr3_aa: CASSGNRGQFTPQYF
clone_size: NA; d_call: NA; j_call: TRBJ2-1; v_call: TRBV5-1; cdr3_nt: TGCGCCAGCAGCCCGGGGACCGCTGGATTGGATGAGCAGTTCTTC; cdr3_aa: CASSPGTAGLDEQFF
clone_size: many; d_call: TRBD2; j_call: TRBJ2-5; v_call: TRBV10-3; cdr3_nt: TGTGCCATCAGTACGACTAGCGGGGAGCACACCCAGTACTTC; cdr3_aa: CAISTTSGEHTQYF
clone_size: many; d_call: TRBD1; j_call: TRBJ2-5; v_call: TRBV29-1; cdr3_nt: TGCAGCGTTGAATCTCCCCAGACAGGGGCTAGATTATTGACCCAGTACTTC; cdr3_aa: CSVESPQTGARLLTQYF
clone_size: NA; d_call: TRBD2; j_call: TRBJ2-7; v_call: TRBV4-1; cdr3_nt: TGTGCCAGCAGCCAAGATCTTCCGGGACTAGCGGCCTACGAGCAGTACTTC; cdr3_aa: CASSQDLPGLAAYEQYF
clone_size: NA; d_call: NA; j_call: TRBJ1-4; v_call: TRBV6-5; cdr3_nt: TGTGCCAGCAGTTACGGGACCTGGGGGACTAATGAAAAACTGTTTTTT; cdr3_aa: CASSYGTWGTNEKLFF
clone_size: NA; d_call: NA; j_call: TRBJ2-7; v_call: TRBV6-2/TRBV6-3; cdr3_nt: TGTGCCAGCACTAGAGGGTTCGCCGTAAACTACGAGCAGTACTTC; cdr3_aa: CASTRGFAVNYEQYF
clone_size: NA; d_call: TRBD2; j_call: TRBJ2-1; v_call: TRBV5-1; cdr3_nt: TGCGCCAGCAGCTGGGCCGTGACTAGCGGGGCCTCATCAAGGGATGAGCAGTTCTTC; cdr3_aa: CASSWAVTSGASSRDEQFF
clone_size: NA; d_call: NA; j_call: TRBJ2-3; v_call: TRBV20-1; cdr3_nt: TGCAGTGCTAGACAAGACAGGTTTGAGGATACGCAGTATTTT; cdr3_aa: CSARQDRFEDTQYF
clone_size: few; d_call: NA; j_call: TRBJ1-5; v_call: TRBV4-1; cdr3_nt: TGCGCCAGCAGCCAAGAGGAGGGTAACCAGCCCCAGCATTTT; cdr3_aa: CASSQEEGNQPQHF
clone_size: many; d_call: TRBD1; j_call: TRBJ1-1; v_call: TRBV5-1; cdr3_nt: TGCGCCAGCAGCCCGGGGGGACAGGGAGACACTGAAGCTTTCTTT; cdr3_aa: CASSPGGQGDTEAFF
clone_size: NA; d_call: NA; j_call: TRBJ2-2; v_call: TRBV9; cdr3_nt: TGTGCCAGCAGCGTAGCCAGGGGAGCCACCGGGGAGCTGTTTTTT; cdr3_aa: CASSVARGATGELFF
clone_size: NA; d_call: NA; j_call: TRBJ2-5; v_call: TRBV3-1; cdr3_nt: TGTGCCAGCAGCCAAGGCAGAGTACGGGGTGGAGGGGAGACCCAGTACTTC; cdr3_aa: CASSQGRVRGGGETQYF
clone_size: NA; d_call: NA; j_call: TRBJ2-3; v_call: TRBV11-1; cdr3_nt: TGTGCCAGCAGCGCTTGGGCAGGCACAGATACGCAGTATTTT; cdr3_aa: CASSAWAGTDTQYF
clone_size: NA; d_call: TRBD2; j_call: TRBJ2-1; v_call: TRBV24-1; cdr3_nt: TGTGCCACCTCAAGTAGCGGGAGCAATGAGCAGTTCTTC; cdr3_aa: CATSSSGSNEQFF
clone_size: NA; d_call: NA; j_call: TRBJ1-1; v_call: TRBV6-5; cdr3_nt: TGTGCCAGCAGTTACTACAGGATGGGGGATGCTGAAGCTTTCTTT; cdr3_aa: CASSYYRMGDAEAFF
clone_size: many; d_call: TRBD1; j_call: TRBJ2-7; v_call: TRBV12-3/TRBV12-4; cdr3_nt: TGTGCCAGCAATAGACAGGGGAGCTCCTACGAGCAGTACTTC; cdr3_aa: CASNRQGSSYEQYF
clone_size: NA; d_call: TRBD1; j_call: TRBJ2-7; v_call: TRBV27; cdr3_nt: TGTGCCAGCAGTTCTCCGGGACAGGCCTACGAGCAGTACTTC; cdr3_aa: CASSSPGQAYEQYF
clone_size: few; d_call: NA; j_call: TRBJ2-7; v_call: TRBV4-2; cdr3_nt: TGTGCCAGCAGCCAAGTAACCGGGGGCCCCTACGAGCAGTACTTC; cdr3_aa: CASSQVTGGPYEQYF
clone_size: few; d_call: TRBD1; j_call: TRBJ2-5; v_call: TRBV6-5; cdr3_nt: TGTGCCAGCAGTAGTCGACAGGGGTGGGAGACCCAGTACTTC; cdr3_aa: CASSSRQGWETQYF
clone_size: few; d_call: NA; j_call: TRBJ2-2; v_call: TRBV3-1; cdr3_nt: TGTGCCAGCAGCCCCTCAGATTCAGGGACGGCCGGGGAGCTGTTTTTT; cdr3_aa: CASSPSDSGTAGELFF
clone_size: NA; d_call: NA; j_call: TRBJ2-5; v_call: TRBV5-4; cdr3_nt: TGTGCCAGCAGCCTGACTACTAGTGCCGAGACCCAGTACTTC; cdr3_aa: CASSLTTSAETQYF
clone_size: once; d_call: NA; j_call: TRBJ2-5; v_call: TRBV7-9; cdr3_nt: TGTGCCAGCAGACCGAGGACAGACTTCCCCCTCCAAGAGACCCAGTACTTC; cdr3_aa: CASRPRTDFPLQETQYF
clone_size: NA; d_call: TRBD1; j_call: TRBJ1-2; v_call: TRBV28; cdr3_nt: TGTGCCAGCAGTTTAGAGACAGGGGTTGGAAACTATGGCTACACCTTC; cdr3_aa: CASSLETGVGNYGYTF
clone_size: NA; d_call: NA; j_call: TRBJ2-5; v_call: TRBV29-1; cdr3_nt: TGCAGCGCGGGACATTCCCAAGAGACCCAGTACTTC; cdr3_aa: CSAGHSQETQYF
clone_size: many; d_call: NA; j_call: TRBJ2-7; v_call: TRBV18; cdr3_nt: TGTGCCAGCTCACCGAATAGCGGTACCTACGAGCAGTACTTC; cdr3_aa: CASSPNSGTYEQYF